The next 21 T cell receptor beta chains were all read from a single sample in a study of cytomegalovirus exposure and HLA in healthy donors. The PCR employed 60 Vbeta primers together with 13 Jbeta primers. Profiling relied on immunoSEQ multiplex PCR, and the TCRdb table lists in-frame clones only, not all of them. The sample yields around 76,000 clones, about 79% seen once. The sample was PBMCs. These receptors were taken from a man aged 35-49 years in good health and CMV-seronegative.

The V and J genes are TRBV19 and TRBJ2-2; 7 nucleotides align to TRBD1. This CDR3 is 14 amino acids long. V was clipped by 5 bases and J by 4 bases; unmatched bases: 4. Germline V gene sequence: CDR1 LNHDA, CDR2 SQIVND (reference sequence). The CDR3 DNA sequence: TGTGCCAGTAGTGGGACAGTAACCACCGGGGAGCTGTTTTTT. It translates to CASSGTVTTGELFF.

The chain carries TRBV5-6 and TRBJ2-3, with 11 bases fitting TRBD2. The V and J ends lost 4 bases and 4 bases, in that order; junction bases with no gene match: 5. The germline gives CDR1 SGHDT, CDR2 YYEEEE. This CDR3 spans 15 amino acids. CDR3 nucleotide sequence: TGTGCCAGCAGCCCCCTAGCGGGAGGCGCAGATACGCAGTATTTT. Translating gives CASSPLAGGADTQYF. The full variable domain, in which reference TRBV5-6 and TRBJ2-3 provide the parts outside the CDR3, is DAGVTQSPTHLIKTRGQQVTLRCSPKSGHDTVSWYQQALGQGPQFIFQYYEEEERQRGNFPDRFSGHQFPNYSSELNVNALLLGDSALYLCASSPLAGGADTQYFGPGTRLTVL.

The rearrangement joins TRBV19 to TRBJ1-1; D is perhaps TRBD1 (5 bases). Germline CDR1 is LNHDA and CDR2 is SQIVND (reference sequence). Trimming took off 8 bases at V and 9 bases at J, with 13 bases between the two ends. The CDR3 has 11 amino acids. DNA of the CDR3: TGTGCCAGTGGACCGGAGGGGAAAGCTTTCTTT. Its protein is CASGPEGKAFF.

J is TRBJ2-7 and V is TRBV7-8; weak D call: TRBD2 (5 bases). With 0 bases removed from V and 5 bases from J, the gap between germline ends came to 8 bases. CDR3 size: 13 residues. Germline lookup yields CDR1 SGHVS and CDR2 FQNEAQ. The CDR3 here is CASSLAGNHEQYF. The DNA of the CDR3 is TGTGCCAGCAGCTTAGCCGGGAACCACGAGCAGTACTTC.

This clone occurred once. This chain joins TRBV7-2 and TRBJ1-5; a weak D match, TRBD1 (6 bases). The CDR3 is made up of 16 amino acids. V lost 4 bases and J lost 0, with 13 bases in between. The V gene's germline CDR1 is SGHTA and CDR2 FQGNSA. CDR3 DNA sequence: TGTGCCAGCAGCTCCCAGGGGACCTATAGCAATCAGCCCCAGCATTTT. This translates into CASSSQGTYSNQPQHF.

The chain has TRBV5-1 and TRBJ2-1, with D possibly matching TRBD1 (6 bases). Per germline, CDR1 SGHRS and CDR2 YFSETQ. V shed 2 bases and J shed 7 bases, with 13 bases lying between them. The CDR3 loop spans 14 amino acids. DNA of the CDR3: TGCGCCAGCAGCTTCGTAACAGGGAGAAATGAGCAGTTCTTC. Its translation is CASSFVTGRNEQFF.

The CDR3 region has the DNA TGCGCCAGCAGCTCTAGCGGGAGTGAGCAGTTCTTC. Translating it yields CASSSSGSEQFF. V is TRBV5-1 and J is TRBJ2-1; TRBD2 matches 10 bases. The V and J ends lost 3 bases and 9 bases, in that order; junction bases with no gene match: 0. Looked up from germline, CDR1 is SGHRS and CDR2 is YFSETQ. The CDR3 is made up of 12 amino acids.

The chain links TRBV6-5 to TRBJ1-1; D gene ambiguous. Germline V lookup: CDR1 MNHEY, CDR2 SVGAGI. Trimming pared 5 bases from V and 1 base from J, leaving 8 bases between. This CDR3 spans 13 amino acids. The CDR3 loop reads CASSPFGNTEAFF. The CDR3 DNA reads as TGTGCCAGCAGTCCCTTCGGGAACACTGAAGCTTTCTTT.

This chain connects TRBV18 to TRBJ2-2; D might be TRBD2 (5 bases). V lost 2 bases and J lost 4, with 14 bases in between. Per the germline V gene, CDR1 is KGHSH and CDR2 is LQKENI. This CDR3 contains 16 residues. CDR3 sequence: CASSPFQEGSTGELFF. CDR3 in DNA: TGTGCCAGCTCACCATTCCAAGAGGGATCCACCGGGGAGCTGTTTTTT. Complete variable domain (other parts from reference TRBV18 and TRBJ2-2): NAGVMQNPRHLVRRRGQEARLRCSPMKGHSHVYWYRQLPEEGLKFMVYLQKENIIDESGMPKERFSAEFPKEGPSILRIQQVVRGDSAAYFCASSPFQEGSTGELFFGEGSRLTVL.

The chain links TRBV28 to TRBJ2-1; D is unclear. Germline CDR1 and CDR2: MDHEN and SYDVKM. Trimming took off 6 bases at V and 0 bases at J, with 12 bases between the two ends. The CDR3 runs 15 residues. This chain's CDR3 is CASRLESSSYNEQFF. In DNA form, the CDR3 reads TGTGCCAGCAGATTAGAGTCTAGCTCCTACAATGAGCAGTTCTTC.

The rearrangement links TRBV28 to TRBJ2-1, with D perhaps matching TRBD2 (6 bases). Germline assignment: CDR1 MDHEN and CDR2 SYDVKM. V shed 8 bases and J shed 9 bases, with 26 bases lying between them. This CDR3 has 16 residues. CDR3 nucleotide sequence: TGTGCCAGCCGTTCCACGCGGGGCCCCGAATCAAGTGAGCAGTTCTTC. Translation gives CASRSTRGPESSEQFF.

This chain uses TRBV25-1 with TRBJ2-1, with TRBD1 matching over 8 bases. V lost 4 bases to trimming and J lost 6 bases; unmatched junction nucleotides: 8. CDR1 is MGHDK and CDR2 is SYGVNS in the germline V gene. The CDR3 is 15 amino acids. CDR3 region: CASSARGQGSNEQFF. In nucleotides, the CDR3 is TGTGCCAGCAGTGCCAGGGGGCAGGGGAGCAATGAGCAGTTCTTC.

The genes are TRBV7-9 and TRBJ2-7; D is perhaps TRBD1 (5 bases). This CDR3 has 15 residues. V lost 4 bases, J lost 1 base, and 14 bases lay in between. Germline V CDR1 and CDR2: SEHNR, FQNEAQ (reference sequence). The CDR3 loop reads CASSSEGVRSYEQYF. CDR3 sequence (DNA): TGTGCCAGCAGCTCCGAAGGGGTTCGTTCCTACGAGCAGTACTTC.

The chain carries TRBV7-9 and TRBJ1-3, with 8 bases matching TRBD1. The CDR3 spans 16 residues. The V segment lost 4 bases and the J segment 0 bases; nucleotides outside the gene matches: 5. CDR1 is SEHNR, CDR2 FQNEAQ, per germline (reference sequence). The CDR3 DNA reads TGTGCCAGCAGCTCTCGGACAGGGAGCTCTGGAAACACCATATATTTT. Protein: CASSSRTGSSGNTIYF.

This clone was counted a single time. The genes are TRBV6-4 and TRBJ2-1; D is undetermined. Trimming stripped 2 bases from V and 4 bases from J, with 12 bases between. The CDR3 is 15 amino acids. The germline CDR1 and CDR2 sequences are MRHNA and SNTAGT. CDR3 in DNA: TGTGCCAGCAGTGACGAGGCAGCCCGTTACAATGAGCAGTTCTTC. Translated: CASSDEAARYNEQFF.

This chain links TRBV11-3 with TRBJ2-2; the D gene is possibly TRBD2 (5 bases). V was trimmed by 5 bases and J by 0 bases, leaving 7 bases between them. The CDR3 is made up of 14 amino acids. Per the germline V gene, CDR1 is SGHNT and CDR2 is YENEEA. CDR3 in amino acids: CASSLGANTGELFF. In nucleotides, the CDR3 is TGTGCCAGCAGCCTGGGAGCGAACACCGGGGAGCTGTTTTTT.

V usage is TRBV7-3 and J usage is TRBJ2-7; D possibly corresponds to TRBD1 (6 bases). The CDR3 contains 14 residues. Trimming removed 2 bases at V and 4 bases at J, with 12 bases between. Germline assignment: CDR1 SGHTA and CDR2 FQGTGA. The CDR3: CASSLSQGPYEQYF. CDR3 sequence (DNA): TGTGCCAGCAGCTTATCCCAGGGGCCGTACGAGCAGTACTTC.

The V gene is TRBV11-3, the J gene TRBJ2-1; D is undetermined. Germline lookup yields CDR1 SGHNT and CDR2 YENEEA. The CDR3 is 14 residues long. V dropped 3 bases and J dropped 5 bases, with 11 bases sitting between them. The CDR3 loop is CASSFRAKDNEQFF. CDR3 bases: TGTGCCAGCAGCTTTAGAGCGAAAGACAATGAGCAGTTCTTC.

This clone was seen a single time. V and J are TRBV4-2 and TRBJ2-1; 9 nucleotides align to TRBD2. V was pared by 2 bases and J by 7 bases, with 6 bases of the junction left unmatched. The CDR3 is made up of 15 amino acids. Germline lookup yields CDR1 LGHNA and CDR2 YNFKEQ. The CDR3 region has the DNA TGTGCCAGCAGCCAACAGCGGGAGGTAGAAAATGAGCAGTTCTTC. It translates to CASSQQREVENEQFF.

This chain joins TRBV10-1 and TRBJ2-3; 9 bases align to TRBD1. V lost 5 bases to trimming and J lost 3 bases; unmatched junction nucleotides: 12. This CDR3 has 17 residues. Germline assignment: CDR1 WNHNN and CDR2 SYGVQD (reference sequence). As DNA, the CDR3 is TGCGCCAGCAGTATATTACAGGGGGCGTGTGTAACAGATACGCAGTATTTT. Translation: CASSILQGACVTDTQYF.

The genes are TRBV28 and TRBJ2-7; no firm D call. Germline loops: CDR1 MDHEN, CDR2 SYDVKM. CDR3 length: 11 amino acids. The V and J ends lost 5 bases and 7 bases respectively, with 9 bases between them. The CDR3 DNA is TGTGCCAGCAGTCTAACGAGAGAGCAGTACTTC. Translation: CASSLTREQYF.